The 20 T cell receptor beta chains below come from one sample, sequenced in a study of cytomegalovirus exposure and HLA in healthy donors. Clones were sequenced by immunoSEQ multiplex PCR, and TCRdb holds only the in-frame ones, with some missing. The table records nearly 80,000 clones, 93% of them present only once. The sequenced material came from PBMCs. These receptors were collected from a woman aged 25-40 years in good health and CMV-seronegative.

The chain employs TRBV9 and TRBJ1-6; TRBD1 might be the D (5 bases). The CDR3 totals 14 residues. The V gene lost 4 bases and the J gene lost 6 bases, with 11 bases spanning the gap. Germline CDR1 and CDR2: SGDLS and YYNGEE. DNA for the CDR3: TGTGCCAGCAGCTGGGGCAGCTTTAATTCACCCCTCCACTTT. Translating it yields CASSWGSFNSPLHF.

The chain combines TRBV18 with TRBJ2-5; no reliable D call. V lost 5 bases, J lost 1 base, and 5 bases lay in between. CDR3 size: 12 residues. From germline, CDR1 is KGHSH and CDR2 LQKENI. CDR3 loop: CASSKSQETQYF. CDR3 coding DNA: TGTGCCAGCTCAAAGAGCCAAGAGACCCAGTACTTC.

CDR3 in amino acids: CASSQESGVGTDTQYF. The CDR3 DNA reads as TGCGCCAGCAGCCAAGAATCCGGGGTGGGCACAGATACGCAGTATTTT. The chain joins TRBV4-1 to TRBJ2-3; a weak D match, TRBD2 (5 bases). CDR3 length equals 16 residues. Germline V lookup: CDR1 MGHRA, CDR2 YSYEKL. Trimming stripped 0 bases from V and 1 base from J, with 11 bases between.

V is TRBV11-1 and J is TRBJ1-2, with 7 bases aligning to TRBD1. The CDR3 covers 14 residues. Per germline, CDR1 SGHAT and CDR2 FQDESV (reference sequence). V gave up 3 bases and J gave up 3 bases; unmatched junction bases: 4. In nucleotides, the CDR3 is TGTGCCAGCAGCTTTAACAGGGGAGACTATGGCTACACCTTC. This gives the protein CASSFNRGDYGYTF.

CDR3 bases: TGTGCCAGTACTCCACGCAAAGGGACAGCTGGGGGGTGGGAGACCCAGTACTTC. This codes for CASTPRKGTAGGWETQYF. This rearrangement joins TRBV19 to TRBJ2-5, with a weak D call TRBD1 (7 bases). CDR3 size: 18 residues. The V gene lost 7 bases and the J gene lost 5 bases, with 29 bases spanning the gap. Germline loops: CDR1 LNHDA, CDR2 SQIVND (reference sequence).

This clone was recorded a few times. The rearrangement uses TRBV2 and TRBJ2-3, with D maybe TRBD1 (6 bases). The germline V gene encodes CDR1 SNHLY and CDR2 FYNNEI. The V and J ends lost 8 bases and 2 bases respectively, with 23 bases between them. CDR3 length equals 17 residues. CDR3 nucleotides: TGTGCCAGCTCTCCCCTTAGTGGGGGCACTATCACAGATACGCAGTATTTT. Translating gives CASSPLSGGTITDTQYF.

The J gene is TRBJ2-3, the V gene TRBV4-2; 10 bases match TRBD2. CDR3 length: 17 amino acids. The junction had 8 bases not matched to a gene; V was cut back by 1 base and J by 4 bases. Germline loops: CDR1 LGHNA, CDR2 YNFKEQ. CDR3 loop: CASSQAGAGGRADTQYF. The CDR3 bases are TGTGCCAGCAGCCAAGCGGGAGCGGGGGGGCGGGCAGATACGCAGTATTTT.

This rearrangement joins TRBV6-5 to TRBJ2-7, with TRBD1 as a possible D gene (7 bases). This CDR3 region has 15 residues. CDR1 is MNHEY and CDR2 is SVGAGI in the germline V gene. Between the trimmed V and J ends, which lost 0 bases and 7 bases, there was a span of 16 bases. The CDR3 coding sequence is TGTGCCAGCAGTTACTCCCCGAGGACAGGAGGGGAGCAGTACTTC. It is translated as CASSYSPRTGGEQYF.

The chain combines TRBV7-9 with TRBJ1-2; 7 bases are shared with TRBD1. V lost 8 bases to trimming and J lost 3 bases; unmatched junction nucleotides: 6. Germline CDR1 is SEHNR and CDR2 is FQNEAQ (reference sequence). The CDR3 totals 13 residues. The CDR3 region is CASARDRYYGYTF. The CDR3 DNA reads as TGTGCCAGCGCCAGGGACAGATACTATGGCTACACCTTC.

The CDR3 nucleotides read TGCGCCAGCAGCTTGGGAGAAGCTAACTATGGCTACACCTTC. Protein product: CASSLGEANYGYTF. J is TRBJ1-2 and V is TRBV5-1; no firm D call. The CDR3 length is 14 residues. V dropped 0 bases and J dropped 0 bases, with 6 bases sitting between them. Germline V gene lookup returns CDR1 SGHRS and CDR2 YFSETQ.

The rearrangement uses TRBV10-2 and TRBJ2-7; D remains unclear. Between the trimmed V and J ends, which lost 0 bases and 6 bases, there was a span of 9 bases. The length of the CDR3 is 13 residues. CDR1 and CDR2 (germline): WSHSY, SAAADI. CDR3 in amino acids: CASSESSLFEQYF. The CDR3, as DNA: TGCGCCAGCAGTGAGTCGTCCTTGTTCGAGCAGTACTTC.

Written as DNA, the CDR3 is TGTGCCAGCAGCTTAGGTCCTAGCGGGAGCTCCCTTGGAAATGAGCAGTTCTTC. It specifies CASSLGPSGSSLGNEQFF. The chain has TRBV7-2 and TRBJ2-1; TRBD2 agrees at 10 bases. The CDR3 spans 18 residues. CDR1 SGHTA and CDR2 FQGNSA come from the germline V gene. V lost 1 base, J lost 7 bases, and 13 bases stayed unmatched.

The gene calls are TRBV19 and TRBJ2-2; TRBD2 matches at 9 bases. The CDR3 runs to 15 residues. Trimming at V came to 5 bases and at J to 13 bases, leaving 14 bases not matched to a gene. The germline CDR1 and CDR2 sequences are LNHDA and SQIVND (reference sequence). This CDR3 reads CASSASGTVTGGLFF. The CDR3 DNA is TGTGCCAGTAGTGCTAGCGGGACGGTAACGGGTGGGCTGTTTTTT. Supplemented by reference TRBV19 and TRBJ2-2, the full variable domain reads DGGITQSPKYLFRKEGQNVTLSCEQNLNHDAMYWYRQDPGQGLRLIYYSQIVNDFQKGDIAEGYSVSREKKESFPLTVTSAQKNPTAFYLCASSASGTVTGGLFFGEGSRLTVL.

The CDR3 region is CASRPGQGFGNTIYF. The CDR3 DNA reads TGTGCCAGCAGACCGGGACAGGGATTTGGAAACACCATATATTTT. This chain connects TRBV7-2 to TRBJ1-3; 9 bases are shared with TRBD1. CDR1 is SGHTA and CDR2 is FQGNSA in the germline V gene. The CDR3 runs to 15 residues. Trimming removed 6 bases from V and 3 bases from J; junction bases left unmatched: 6.

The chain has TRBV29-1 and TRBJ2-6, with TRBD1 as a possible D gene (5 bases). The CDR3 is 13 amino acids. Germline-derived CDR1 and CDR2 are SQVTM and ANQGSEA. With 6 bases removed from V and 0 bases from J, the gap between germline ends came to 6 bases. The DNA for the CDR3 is TGCAGCGTGACAGCCTCTGGGGCCAACGTCCTGACTTTC. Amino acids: CSVTASGANVLTF.

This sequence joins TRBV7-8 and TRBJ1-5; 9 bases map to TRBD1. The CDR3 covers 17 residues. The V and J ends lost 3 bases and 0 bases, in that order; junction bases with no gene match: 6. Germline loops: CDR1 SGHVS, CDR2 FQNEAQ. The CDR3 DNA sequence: TGTGCCAGCAGCTTGCGGACAGGGGACCTTAGCAATCAGCCCCAGCATTTT. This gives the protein CASSLRTGDLSNQPQHF.

CDR3 coding DNA: TGTGCCAGCAGCGCACGGGACAGGGCTAACTATGGCTACACCTTC. Amino acids: CASSARDRANYGYTF. The gene calls are TRBV7-2 and TRBJ1-2; 9 nucleotides agree with TRBD1. The junction had 4 bases not matched to a gene; V was cut back by 5 bases and J by 0 bases. The CDR3 sequence is 15 residues long. CDR1 SGHTA and CDR2 FQGNSA come from the germline V gene.

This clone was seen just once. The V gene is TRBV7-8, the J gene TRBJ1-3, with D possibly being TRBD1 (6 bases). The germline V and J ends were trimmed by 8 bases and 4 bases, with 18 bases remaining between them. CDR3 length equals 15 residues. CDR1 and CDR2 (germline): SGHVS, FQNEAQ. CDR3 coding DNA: TGTGCCAGCGGCACATCAGGGGTGGGAGGAAACACCATATATTTT. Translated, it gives CASGTSGVGGNTIYF. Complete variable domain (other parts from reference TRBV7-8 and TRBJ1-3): GAGVSQSPRYKVAKRGQDVALRCDPISGHVSLFWYQQALGQGPEFLTYFQNEAQLDKSGLPSDRFFAERPEGSVSTLKIQRTQQEDSAVYLCASGTSGVGGNTIYFGEGSWLTVV.

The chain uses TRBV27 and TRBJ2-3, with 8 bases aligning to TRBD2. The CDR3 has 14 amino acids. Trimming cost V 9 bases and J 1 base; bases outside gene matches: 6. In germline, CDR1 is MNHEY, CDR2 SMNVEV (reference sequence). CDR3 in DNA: TGTGCCAGTTCGACGCGGGGGGGCACAGATACGCAGTATTTT. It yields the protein CASSTRGGTDTQYF.

In DNA, the CDR3 is TGTGCCAGTAGTTTCAGGACTAGCGGGGGGGCCAACACCGGGGAGCTGTTTTTT. Protein product: CASSFRTSGGANTGELFF. The chain is built from TRBV19 and TRBJ2-2; TRBD2 matches 15 bases. In germline, CDR1 is LNHDA, CDR2 SQIVND (reference sequence). With 5 bases clipped from V and 2 bases from J, the junction kept 6 bases outside the gene matches. CDR3 length: 18 amino acids. Full variable domain (outside the CDR3, taken from reference TRBV19 and TRBJ2-2): DGGITQSPKYLFRKEGQNVTLSCEQNLNHDAMYWYRQDPGQGLRLIYYSQIVNDFQKGDIAEGYSVSREKKESFPLTVTSAQKNPTAFYLCASSFRTSGGANTGELFFGEGSRLTVL.